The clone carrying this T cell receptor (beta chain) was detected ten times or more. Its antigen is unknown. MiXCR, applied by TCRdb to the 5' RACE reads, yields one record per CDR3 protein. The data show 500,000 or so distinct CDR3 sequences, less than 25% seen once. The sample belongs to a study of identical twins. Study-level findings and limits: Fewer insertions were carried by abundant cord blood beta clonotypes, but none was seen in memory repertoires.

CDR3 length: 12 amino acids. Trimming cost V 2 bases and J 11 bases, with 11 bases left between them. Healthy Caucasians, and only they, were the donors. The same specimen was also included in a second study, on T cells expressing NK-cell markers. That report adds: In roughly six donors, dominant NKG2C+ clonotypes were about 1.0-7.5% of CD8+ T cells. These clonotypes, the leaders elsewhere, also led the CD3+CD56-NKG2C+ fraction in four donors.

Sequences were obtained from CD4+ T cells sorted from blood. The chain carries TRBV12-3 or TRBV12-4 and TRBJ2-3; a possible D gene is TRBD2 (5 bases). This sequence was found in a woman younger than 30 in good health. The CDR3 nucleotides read TGTGCCAGCAGTTTACTAAGCGGCGGGCAGTATTTT. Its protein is CASSLLSGGQYF.